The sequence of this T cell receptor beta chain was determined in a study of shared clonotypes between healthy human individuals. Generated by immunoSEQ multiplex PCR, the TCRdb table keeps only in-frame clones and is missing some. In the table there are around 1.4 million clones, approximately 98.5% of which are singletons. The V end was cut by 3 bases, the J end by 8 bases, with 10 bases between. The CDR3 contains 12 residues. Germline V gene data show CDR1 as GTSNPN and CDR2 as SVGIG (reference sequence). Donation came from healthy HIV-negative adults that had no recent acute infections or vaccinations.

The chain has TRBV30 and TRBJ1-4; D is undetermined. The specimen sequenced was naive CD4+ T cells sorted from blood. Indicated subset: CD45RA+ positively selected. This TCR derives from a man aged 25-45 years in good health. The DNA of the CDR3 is TGTGCCTGGAGAAGGCTCCCCGAAAAACTGTTTTTT. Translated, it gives CAWRRLPEKLFF.